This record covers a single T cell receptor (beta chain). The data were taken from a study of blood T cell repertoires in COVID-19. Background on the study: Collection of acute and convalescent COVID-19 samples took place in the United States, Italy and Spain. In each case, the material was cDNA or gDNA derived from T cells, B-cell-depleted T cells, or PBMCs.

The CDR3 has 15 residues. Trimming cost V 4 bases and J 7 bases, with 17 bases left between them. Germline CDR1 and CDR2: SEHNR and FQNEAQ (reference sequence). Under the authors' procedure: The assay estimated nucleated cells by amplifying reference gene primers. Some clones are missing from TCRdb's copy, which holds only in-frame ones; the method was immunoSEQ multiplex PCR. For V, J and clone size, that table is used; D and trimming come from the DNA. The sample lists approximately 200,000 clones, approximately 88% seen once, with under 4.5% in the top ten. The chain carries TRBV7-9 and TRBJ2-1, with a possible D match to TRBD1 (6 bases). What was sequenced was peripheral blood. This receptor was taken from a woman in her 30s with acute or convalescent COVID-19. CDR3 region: CASSSRQALKNEQFF. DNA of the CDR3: TGTGCCAGCAGCTCTAGACAGGCGCTAAAGAATGAGCAGTTCTTC.